In its sample, the clone carrying this T cell receptor beta chain was seen many times. CDR3 length: 14 residues. Germline values: CDR1 SGHRS, CDR2 YFSETQ. V was trimmed by 5 bases and J by 0 bases, leaving 10 bases between them. The entry originates in a study of metastatic and nonmetastatic thyroid tumors. The entire patient cohort was treatment-naive prior to thyroid surgery. TCRdb re-clonotyped the PCR reads through MiXCR. The profile covers just under 20,000 clones, with about 23% appearing a single time and roughly a tenth taken by the ten largest. J is TRBJ2-3 and V is TRBV5-1; D is uncertain. The sample taken for sequencing was tumor tissue. The sequence derives from a male donor with papillary thyroid cancer or a benign thyroid nodule (not recorded which). Some clones in this sample may be carry-over from other donors' samples. The CDR3 spells CASSTTSSTDTQYF. CDR3 sequence (DNA): TGCGCCAGCAGTACCACGTCGAGCACAGATACGCAGTATTTT.